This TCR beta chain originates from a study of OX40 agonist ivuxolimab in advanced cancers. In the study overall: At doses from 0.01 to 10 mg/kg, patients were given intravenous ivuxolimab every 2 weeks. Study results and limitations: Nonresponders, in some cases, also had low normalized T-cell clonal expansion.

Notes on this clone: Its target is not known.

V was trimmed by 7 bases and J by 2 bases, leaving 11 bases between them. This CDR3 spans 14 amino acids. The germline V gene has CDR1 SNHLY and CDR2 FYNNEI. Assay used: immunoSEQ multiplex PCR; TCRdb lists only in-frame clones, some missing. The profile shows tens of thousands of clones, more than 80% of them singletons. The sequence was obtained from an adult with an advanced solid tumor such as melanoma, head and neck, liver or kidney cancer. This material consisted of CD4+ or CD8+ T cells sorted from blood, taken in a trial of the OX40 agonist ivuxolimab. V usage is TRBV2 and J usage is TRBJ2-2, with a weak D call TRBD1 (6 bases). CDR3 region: CASTRGPNTGELFF. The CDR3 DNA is TGTGCCAGCACCAGGGGCCCTAACACCGGGGAGCTGTTTTTT.